These T cell receptor beta chains were read from a single sample in a study of Ad26.COV2.S vaccination and SARS-CoV-2 variants. Method: immunoSEQ multiplex PCR; TCRdb's copy keeps in-frame clones and lacks some. The data show about 370,000 clones, around 85% seen once. The specimen was peripheral blood, collected in a trial of Ad26.COV2.S vaccine versus placebo. These receptors came from a person between 18 and 60 years old who received the Ad26.COV2.S COVID-19 vaccine or a placebo. Each CDR3 is given with its conserved first and last residue. Each record gives: CDR3 DNA, CDR3 protein, D gene, J gene, V gene. A D gene is named only where the DNA matches it firmly.

CDR3 DNA: TGTGCCAGCAGTTTACTGGGTGACAATGAGCAGTTCTTC
CDR3 protein: CASSLLGDNEQFF
D gene: -
J gene: TRBJ2-1
V gene: TRBV27

CDR3 DNA: TGTGCCAGCAGCTTGGTGGGGGGGACAGAGAATCAGCCCCAGCATTTT
CDR3 protein: CASSLVGGTENQPQHF
D gene: TRBD1
J gene: TRBJ1-5
V gene: TRBV5-5

CDR3 DNA: TGTGCCAGCAGACCCGCCAGGGGGGGGACCCAGTACTTC
CDR3 protein: CASRPARGGTQYF
D gene: -
J gene: TRBJ2-5
V gene: TRBV7-7

CDR3 DNA: TGTGCCAGCAGTCTCCTTAATTCACCCCTCCACTTT
CDR3 protein: CASSLLNSPLHF
D gene: -
J gene: TRBJ1-6
V gene: TRBV7-9

CDR3 DNA: TGTGCCAGCTCACCTGGGAGACAGAACACTGAAGCTTTCTTT
CDR3 protein: CASSPGRQNTEAFF
D gene: -
J gene: TRBJ1-1
V gene: TRBV18

CDR3 DNA: TGTGCCAGCAGTTACTCGACGGCCGACCTTCCCACCTTC
CDR3 protein: CASSYSTADLPTF
D gene: -
J gene: TRBJ1-2
V gene: TRBV6-5

CDR3 DNA: TGTGCCAGCTCCCCCGAACCGGGACAGGCGGAAAAACTGTTTTTT
CDR3 protein: CASSPEPGQAEKLFF
D gene: TRBD1
J gene: TRBJ1-4
V gene: TRBV18

CDR3 DNA: TGTGCCAGCAGCTTAGCCTCCCCCTCCTACGAGCAGTACTTC
CDR3 protein: CASSLASPSYEQYF
D gene: -
J gene: TRBJ2-7
V gene: TRBV11-2

CDR3 DNA: TGTGCCAGCAGCCTCTCATCAACCGGGGAGCTGTTTTTT
CDR3 protein: CASSLSSTGELFF
D gene: -
J gene: TRBJ2-2
V gene: TRBV3-1/TRBV3-2

CDR3 DNA: TGTGCCAGCAGTTACTCCCGGGGCCGGGGAAACGAGCAGTACTTC
CDR3 protein: CASSYSRGRGNEQYF
D gene: -
J gene: TRBJ2-7
V gene: TRBV6-2/TRBV6-3